The source of this TCR beta chain is a study of Graves' ophthalmopathy and Graves' hyperthyroidism (dated by TCRdb to 2016 to 2019). Study-wide context: Peripheral blood was collected at initial diagnosis, prior to any treatment. The study used TCR beta repertoire signatures to distinguish Graves' ophthalmopathy from Graves' hyperthyroidism and to predict progression to ophthalmopathy. In total, 135 blood samples were TCR-sequenced: approximately 42 ophthalmopathy, some 80 hyperthyroidism and around 17 hyperthyroidism-to-ophthalmopathy patients. To explore V-J signatures that separate ophthalmopathy from hyperthyroidism, a discovery set of around 97 patients was enrolled, consisting of more than 40 with ophthalmopathy and roughly 60 with stable hyperthyroidism. An independent validation cohort was composed of some 18 hyperthyroidism patients and around 16 patients who later progressed from hyperthyroidism to ophthalmopathy. In about six hyperthyroidism patients, T-cell repertoires of thyroid tissue and blood were compared. After sampling, hyperthyroidism patients received methimazole starting at 30 mg daily, and ophthalmopathy patients received high-dose intravenous methylprednisolone. Overall study results and their limits: No statistical method was used to predetermine the sample size, and group allocation was not hidden from the investigators. Ophthalmopathy was separated from stable hyperthyroidism by the 13-signature model with just under 90% sensitivity and 81.08% specificity in cross-validation and with 80%/75% in the test set. Most expanded thyroid clonotypes with a frequency above 0.001 also appeared in blood, which suggests that blood repertoires may reflect the immune response in the thyroid. In validation, the model predicted ophthalmopathy progression with about 64% sensitivity and 72.22% specificity; some 13 predicted patients were CT-confirmed with GO in a median of around 6 months.

For repertoire sequencing, TCR beta CDR3 regions were amplified from RNA transcripts. HTBI primers and the Qiagen OneStep RT-PCR kit were used in a first-round RT-PCR, which was followed by a second-round multiplex PCR, size selection and purification. Libraries were sequenced on an Illumina HiSeq2000 using paired-end 100 bp reads. In the source study's methods: SOAPnuke was used to process the reads, throwing out any read that had adapters, had uncalled bases, had a mean Phred below 15, or lacked an exact constant-primer or identifier match. High-quality paired reads were merged with COPE v1.2.5. Unique nucleotide sequences were defined as clonotypes and aligned to IMGT TRB V, D and J references using MiTCR v1.1. The analysis was limited to V-J combinations with a frequency above 0.0001, which together covered 99% to 99.2% of repertoires. For each V-J combination, a TCR clonal expansion and chaos score was defined as F50 clonal expansion divided by the chaos observed in the TCRdist matrix. Welch's t-statistics and random forest were used to narrow the features down to 13 V-J combinations, which were then fed into a naive Bayes classifier. The similarity between thyroid and blood repertoires was quantified using the Morisita-Horn index. TCRdb trimmed the raw reads at Q25, called clones with MiXCR and kept productive beta chains. Every CDR3 protein is listed once, alongside the most common genes and DNA of its rows. The V and J calls reflect TCRdb's pipeline rather than the authors' work. This sample has under 350,000 distinct CDR3 sequences in its table, and about a sixth of those were observed once. The ten largest clonotypes hold approximately 13% of the sample.

The trim is 0 bases for V and 7 bases for J, with a gap of 3 bases between the germline ends. The CDR3 runs 11 residues from the cysteine to the phenylalanine. The only DNA kept is the CDR3, 33 bases in frame from the first base. Per the germline V gene (reference sequence), GTSNPN is the CDR1 and SVGIG is the CDR2. Ophthalmopathy patients were characterized by moderately to severely active disease, a Clinical Activity Score of at least 3, a NOSPECS grade of at least 4, and a disease duration under 3 months. Patients were excluded if they had other autoimmune diseases, uncontrolled infections, pregnancy or lactation. Diagnosis relied on clinical symptoms, serum thyroxine, TRAb, thyroid ultrasound and orbital computed tomography. Using Ficoll-Paque density gradient centrifugation, PBMCs were isolated from 10 ml of fresh peripheral blood. Trizol reagent was used to extract the total RNA, and its quality was then checked on an Agilent 2100 Bioanalyzer.

On this clonotype: Its antigen is currently not known. No qualities accompany the bases; no much larger clone lies one base away.

Recombination joined TRBV30 with TRBJ2-2, with the D gene not confidently named. This sequence originates from an adult man with Graves' ophthalmopathy. Sequencing input: peripheral blood. In nucleotide form, the sequence is TGTGCCTGGAGTGTTGTCGGGGAGCTGTTTTTT. This codes for CAWSVVGELFF.